The clone carrying this T cell receptor beta chain was counted at least ten times. The investigators amplified TCR beta CDR3 regions from RNA transcripts. First-round RT-PCR targeting the TCR CDR3 was performed with the HTBI primer set. TCRdb re-analysed the multiplex PCR reads in MiXCR, keeping a single row per CDR3 protein. The sample contains 300,000 to 400,000 distinct CDR3 sequences, roughly 15% of which appear only once. The entry originates in a study of T cells in Graves' hyperthyroidism and ophthalmopathy. J gave up 0 bases and V 5 bases, and 3 bases lay outside the gene matches. The CDR3 sequence is 15 residues long. CDR1 and CDR2 (germline): SGHTA, FQGTGA.

Sequencing was done on a sample of blood. The chain uses TRBV7-3 and TRBJ2-7; 11 nucleotides match TRBD2. This receptor was identified in a woman aged 25 to 39 with Graves' ophthalmopathy. The CDR3 sequence: CASSRTSGGSYEQYF. The CDR3 DNA reads as TGTGCCAGCAGCCGAACTAGCGGGGGCTCCTACGAGCAGTACTTC.